The 30 T cell receptor beta chains in this list originate from one sample, sequenced in a study of early T cells in non-severe SARS-CoV-2 infection. TCRdb ran MiXCR on the 5' RACE reads and lists one entry per CDR3 protein. Found here are tens of thousands of distinct CDR3 sequences, 8% to 8.5% of them singletons; the top ten hold around a tenth. The specimen sequenced was whole blood. The receptor source for this set is an adult who was a healthcare worker with PCR-confirmed SARS-CoV-2 infection or an uninfected control (not recorded which).

There are a few counts of this clonotype. The chain has TRBV4-3 and TRBJ2-1; TRBD2 aligns across 13 bases. V shed 0 bases and J 10 bases; nucleotides not matched to a gene: 12. Germline CDR1 is LGHNA and CDR2 is YSLEER. CDR3 length: 18 amino acids. CDR3 nucleotide sequence: TGCGCCAGCAGCCAAGATTACGAACTAGCGGGAGGGCCAGGCGAGCAGTTCTTC. Its translation: CASSQDYELAGGPGEQFF.

In this sample, this clonotype turned up many times. The chain uses TRBV20-1 and TRBJ1-1; D is possibly TRBD1 (5 bases). CDR1 and CDR2 (germline): DFQATT, SNEGSKA (reference sequence). The CDR3 runs to 11 residues. CDR3 sequence: CGGDLRGEAFF. DNA of the CDR3: TGCGGGGGGGACCTTCGCGGTGAAGCTTTCTTT.

This clonotype was found many times. The V gene is TRBV29-1, the J gene TRBJ2-5, with 16 nucleotides matching TRBD2. The CDR3 is 16 amino acids. CDR1 is SQVTM, CDR2 ANQGSEA, per germline. Losses at the gene ends were 6 bases for V and 8 bases for J; bases not matched to a gene: 12. CDR3 sequence reads: CSVGGLAGGPGQTQYF. For the CDR3, the DNA is TGCAGCGTGGGGGGACTAGCGGGAGGGCCCGGACAAACCCAGTACTTC.

The chain carries TRBV7-3 and TRBJ2-1, with TRBD1 matching 9 bases. Losses at the gene ends were 5 bases for V and 2 bases for J; bases not matched to a gene: 4. The CDR3 is made up of 15 amino acids. Germline V gives CDR1 SGHTA, CDR2 FQGTGA. CDR3 sequence reads: CASSPDRGPYNEQFF. The DNA for the CDR3 is TGTGCCAGCAGCCCGGACAGGGGACCCTACAATGAGCAGTTCTTC.

There are a few counts of this clonotype. The gene calls are TRBV4-2 and TRBJ2-3, with TRBD2 matching 10 bases. The CDR3 consists of 21 residues. The germline V gene encodes CDR1 LGHNA and CDR2 YNFKEQ. J lost 2 bases, V lost 0 bases, and 17 bases had no gene match. CDR3 nucleotide sequence: TGTGCCAGCAGCCAAGATGATCTGGGAACTAGCGGGAACTTGCTCACAGATACGCAGTATTTT. Amino acids: CASSQDDLGTSGNLLTDTQYF.

V and J are TRBV2 and TRBJ1-5; D gene unclear. Germline V gene data show CDR1 as SNHLY and CDR2 as FYNNEI. Trimming took 6 bases from V and 0 from J, leaving 12 bases between them. The CDR3 extends over 15 amino acids. Written as DNA, the CDR3 is TGTGCCAGCAGGAGAGACACCAATAGCAATCAGCCCCAGCATTTT. This gives the protein CASRRDTNSNQPQHF.

Only a few counts were recorded for this clonotype. The V call is TRBV29-1, the J call TRBJ2-4; no reliable D call. Germline CDR1 SQVTM, CDR2 ANQGSEA. The CDR3 extends over 10 amino acids. V was cut by 3 bases and J by 8 bases, with 5 bases left in between. The CDR3 protein is CSVEVDIQYF. The DNA for the CDR3 is TGCAGCGTTGAGGTGGACATTCAGTACTTC.

This clonotype was seen just once. The chain combines TRBV11-2 with TRBJ2-5; 8 bases map to TRBD2. The CDR3 is made up of 19 amino acids. Germline lookup yields CDR1 SGHAT and CDR2 FQNNGV. The V gene end was trimmed by 1 base and the J gene end by 5 bases; junction bases not matched to a gene: 18. The CDR3 DNA is TGTGCCAGCAGCTTAGCTCCCGGTAGCGGGATAGCGCCACCGGAGACCCAGTACTTC. Its protein product is CASSLAPGSGIAPPETQYF.

This clonotype was counted ten times or more. The DNA of the CDR3 is TGCAGTGCTGGGGGACAGGCGGGCTATGGCTACACCTTC. It encodes CSAGGQAGYGYTF. The chain carries TRBV20-1 and TRBJ1-2; 8 positions agree with TRBD1. This CDR3 contains 13 residues. In germline, CDR1 is DFQATT, CDR2 SNEGSKA (reference sequence). The J segment lost 4 bases and the V segment lost 5 bases, leaving 6 bases of the junction unmatched.

The table lists this clonotype with many counts. The rearrangement uses TRBV4-3 and TRBJ2-5; D might be TRBD2 (6 bases). V was shortened by 2 bases and J by 0 bases, with 16 bases between the two germline ends. Germline lookup yields CDR1 LGHNA and CDR2 YSLEER. The CDR3 totals 17 residues. CDR3 residues: CASSQLAHRDYQETQYF. CDR3 in DNA: TGCGCCAGCAGCCAACTAGCGCACAGAGATTACCAAGAGACCCAGTACTTC.

There are a few counts of this clonotype. In DNA, the CDR3 is TGTGCCAGCAGTTTAGGAAGCGGACCCTTTAGGGGCAATGAGCAGTTCTTC. This codes for CASSLGSGPFRGNEQFF. The genes are TRBV27 and TRBJ2-1; perhaps D is TRBD1 or TRBD2 (5 bases each). Per germline, CDR1 MNHEY and CDR2 SMNVEV (reference sequence). This CDR3 region has 17 residues. Trimming left V 2 bases short and J 6 bases short, with 20 bases between.

CDR3 nucleotide sequence: TGTGCCAGCAGCGTAGATACGGGGATTGGAGAGACCCAGTACTTC. It is translated as CASSVDTGIGETQYF. The V gene is TRBV9, the J gene TRBJ2-5, with D possibly TRBD2 on 5 matching bases. Germline V gene lookup returns CDR1 SGDLS and CDR2 YYNGEE. The ends were cut back, 0 bases at V and 4 bases at J, with 13 bases in the middle. CDR3 size: 15 residues.

This clonotype occurred many times. This chain joins TRBV14 and TRBJ2-3; 8 bases line up with TRBD1. The trim removed 8 bases at V and 2 bases at J, leaving 6 bases unmatched. Per the germline V gene, CDR1 is SGHDN and CDR2 is FVKESK. This CDR3 comprises 14 residues. This chain's CDR3 is CASGSGQDTDTQYF. CDR3 nucleotides: TGTGCCAGCGGGTCGGGACAGGACACAGATACGCAGTATTTT.

The table lists this clonotype with a few counts. This chain links TRBV6-2 or TRBV6-3 with TRBJ1-1; tentative D call: TRBD1 (6 bases). The CDR3 consists of 14 residues. V gave up 10 bases and J gave up 0 bases, with 15 bases separating them. From germline, CDR1 is MNHEY and CDR2 SVGEGT. CDR3 residues: CATHTGTLNTEAFF. CDR3 nucleotide sequence: TGTGCCACCCACACCGGGACACTGAACACTGAAGCTTTCTTT.

The V gene is TRBV7-9, the J gene TRBJ2-6; perhaps TRBD2 as D (5 bases). CDR3 length: 14 amino acids. The V end lost 5 bases, the J end lost 5 bases, and 10 bases lay between the germline ends. Germline V gene data show CDR1 as SEHNR and CDR2 as FQNEAQ (reference sequence). The CDR3, as DNA: TGTGCCAGCAGCCGAGGAGGTAGGGCCAACGTCCTGACTTTC. It yields the protein CASSRGGRANVLTF.

This clonotype was seen at least ten times. V and J are TRBV27 and TRBJ1-4; 8 bases match TRBD1. From germline, CDR1 is MNHEY and CDR2 SMNVEV (reference sequence). V was clipped by 2 bases and J by 3 bases; unmatched bases: 2. This CDR3 has 15 amino acids. The CDR3 DNA is TGTGCCAGCAGTTTAACAGGGGGATCTAATGAAAAACTGTTTTTT. Its protein product is CASSLTGGSNEKLFF.

This chain joins TRBV28 and TRBJ1-1; 9 bases align to TRBD1. The V and J ends lost 5 bases and 0 bases, in that order; junction bases with no gene match: 1. Germline CDR1 and CDR2: MDHEN and SYDVKM. This CDR3 comprises 14 residues. The DNA for the CDR3 is TGTGCCAGCAGTAGGACAGGGGTGAACACTGAAGCTTTCTTT. Residues: CASSRTGVNTEAFF. Variable domain in full (rest from reference TRBV28 and TRBJ1-1): DVKVTQSSRYLVKRTGEKVFLECVQDMDHENMFWYRQDPGLGLRLIYFSYDVKMKEKGDIPEGYSVSREKKERFSLILESASTNQTSMYLCASSRTGVNTEAFFGQGTRLTVV.

In its sample, this clonotype was seen many times. This sequence joins TRBV29-1 and TRBJ2-5; TRBD2 matches at 7 bases. V trimming: 2 bases; J trimming: 4 bases; junction bases outside the gene matches: 7. Germline CDR1 SQVTM, CDR2 ANQGSEA. CDR3 length: 14 amino acids. The CDR3 here is CSVERGEGTETQYF. Here the CDR3 DNA reads TGCAGCGTTGAACGAGGGGAGGGTACAGAGACCCAGTACTTC.

This clonotype has a handful of counts. Possible read error: a much larger clone is one base away. This chain joins TRBV5-6 and TRBJ2-5; D possibly corresponds to TRBD1 (6 bases). The germline CDR1 and CDR2 sequences are SGHDT and YYEEEE. The CDR3 has 13 amino acids. V was pared by 2 bases and J by 2 bases, with 7 bases between. The DNA of the CDR3 is TGTGCCAGCAGCTTTGGACAGCAAGAGACCCAGTACTTC. Its protein product is CASSFGQQETQYF.

The chain uses TRBV20-1 and TRBJ2-5, with 7 bases matching TRBD1. V lost 6 bases, J lost 5 bases, and 9 bases stayed unmatched. The V gene's germline CDR1 is DFQATT and CDR2 SNEGSKA (reference sequence). This CDR3 has 13 amino acids. This CDR3 reads CSAWTGSLETQYF. The CDR3 DNA reads TGCAGTGCGTGGACAGGTTCCTTGGAGACCCAGTACTTC.

This clonotype was observed many times. The rearrangement links TRBV9 to TRBJ1-5; no clear D. Germline V gene lookup returns CDR1 SGDLS and CDR2 YYNGEE. The V end lost 7 bases, the J end lost 2 bases, and 4 bases lay between the germline ends. The CDR3 extends over 11 amino acids. The CDR3 coding sequence is TGTGCCAGCGGGGGCAATCAGCCCCAGCATTTT. Its protein is CASGGNQPQHF.

This clonotype occurred many times. V usage is TRBV12-3 or TRBV12-4 and J usage is TRBJ2-7; 7 bases agree with TRBD1. The length of the CDR3 is 13 residues. V was clipped by 5 bases and J by 7 bases; unmatched bases: 8. CDR3 sequence (DNA): TGTGCCAGCAGTAGAGGACAGGTAGAGGAGCAGTACTTC. It specifies CASSRGQVEEQYF.

This chain connects TRBV30 to TRBJ1-3; 7 bases map to TRBD1. Germline V gene lookup returns CDR1 GTSNPN and CDR2 SVGIG (reference sequence). There are 14 residues in the CDR3. Trimming removed 5 bases from V and 3 bases from J; junction bases left unmatched: 7. CDR3 DNA sequence: TGTGCCTGGGCCGTAGGGGGCTTTGGAAACACCATATATTTT. Its protein product is CAWAVGGFGNTIYF.

This clonotype was picked up many times. The chain employs TRBV5-1 and TRBJ2-7; 7 nucleotides align to TRBD1. Per the germline V gene, CDR1 is SGHRS and CDR2 is YFSETQ. CDR3 length equals 15 residues. Losses at the gene ends were 4 bases for V and 2 bases for J; bases not matched to a gene: 9. Here the CDR3 DNA reads TGCGCCAGCAGCCCCCGACAGGGCCGTCCCTACGAGCAGTACTTC. Translating it yields CASSPRQGRPYEQYF. The whole variable domain, remainder taken from reference TRBV5-1 and TRBJ2-7, is KAGVTQTPRYLIKTRGQQVTLSCSPISGHRSVSWYQQTPGQGLQFLFEYFSETQRNKGNFPGRFSGRQFSNSRSEMNVSTLELGDSALYLCASSPRQGRPYEQYFGPGTRLTVT.

This clonotype was observed at least ten times. The CDR3 here is CASSQDHTIPSYEQYF. The DNA of the CDR3 is TGCGCCAGCAGCCAAGATCACACTATCCCATCGTACGAGCAGTACTTC. The chain couples TRBV4-1 to TRBJ2-7, with D hard to call. The CDR3 runs to 16 residues. The germline V gene has CDR1 MGHRA and CDR2 YSYEKL. Trimming took 0 bases from V and 4 from J, leaving 16 bases between them.

This clonotype has just a few counts. V gene TRBV30 combines with J gene TRBJ2-3, with TRBD2 matching 13 bases. The CDR3 is 14 amino acids. The V and J ends lost 3 bases and 3 bases, in that order; junction bases with no gene match: 0. In germline, CDR1 is GTSNPN, CDR2 SVGIG (reference sequence). For the CDR3, the DNA is TGTGCCTGGAGGACTAGCGGGAGGACAGATACGCAGTATTTT. This translates into CAWRTSGRTDTQYF.

This clonotype came up many times. Here the CDR3 reads CASSSPATAEAFF. The CDR3 DNA is TGTGCCAGCAGCTCCCCGGCTACCGCTGAAGCTTTCTTT. The J gene is TRBJ1-1, the V gene TRBV7-8; no clear D gene. Germline CDR1 and CDR2: SGHVS and FQNEAQ. The CDR3 is 13 residues long. The germline V and J ends were trimmed by 4 bases and 6 bases, with 12 bases remaining between them.

This clonotype was seen more than once but under ten times. The chain has TRBV3-1 and TRBJ1-1, with a weak D call TRBD1 (6 bases). The CDR3 loop spans 14 amino acids. V was cut by 7 bases and J by 1 base, with 13 bases left in between. Germline V gene lookup returns CDR1 LGHDT and CDR2 YNNKEL (reference sequence). The CDR3 bases are TGTGCCAGCACCGGGGGGGGCCCGAACACTGAAGCTTTCTTT. Translation gives CASTGGGPNTEAFF.

This clonotype was seen just once. The J gene is TRBJ1-1, the V gene TRBV7-9; D not certain. The ends were cut back, 3 bases at V and 11 bases at J, with 7 bases in the middle. This CDR3 has 10 residues. Germline assignment: CDR1 SEHNR and CDR2 FQNEAQ (reference sequence). This CDR3 reads CASSFPPAFF. CDR3 DNA: TGTGCCAGCAGCTTTCCCCCGGCTTTCTTT. The full variable domain, rest sourced from reference TRBV7-9 and TRBJ1-1, is DTGVSQNPRHKITKRGQNVTFRCDPISEHNRLYWYRQTLGQGPEFLTYFQNEAQLEKSRLLSDRFSAERPKGSFSTLEIQRTEQGDSAMYLCASSFPPAFFGQGTRLTVV.

This clonotype was found many times. The CDR3: CASSLFSGTYEQYF. The CDR3 DNA reads TGTGCCAGCAGCTTATTCTCAGGGACCTACGAGCAGTACTTC. The J gene is TRBJ2-7, the V gene TRBV7-6; D is possibly TRBD1 (5 bases). The germline V and J ends were trimmed by 2 bases and 2 bases, with 10 bases remaining between them. The CDR3 covers 14 residues. Looked up from germline, CDR1 is SGHVS and CDR2 is FNYEAQ.